The rows below give T cell receptor beta chains drawn from one sample of a study of cytomegalovirus exposure and HLA in healthy donors. Sequencing used immunoSEQ multiplex PCR; TCRdb keeps in-frame clones, though not all of them. This table has around 170,000 clones, approximately 80% appearing once. The sequenced material came from PBMCs. These receptors came from a woman between 18 and 30 years old in good health and CMV-seronegative. Both conserved end residues are part of each CDR3. A D gene is named only where the DNA matches it firmly. Rows give clone size only sometimes, using once, few, many, or a class for an expanded clone.

few	TRBJ2-1	.	TRBV6-4	TGTGCCAGCAGTGACTCCGGGGAAGCTGAGCAGTTCTTC	CASSDSGEAEQFF
.	TRBJ2-3	.	TRBV5-6	TGTGCCAGCAGCTTGGCACTCAGGGGAGATACGCAGTATTTT	CASSLALRGDTQYF
.	TRBJ1-5	TRBD1	TRBV10-2	TGCGCCAGCAGTGTCACAGGGGGTGGCAATCAGCCCCAGCATTTT	CASSVTGGGNQPQHF
.	TRBJ2-5	TRBD2	TRBV6-1	TGTGCCAGCAGTGGAGGACTAGCGAGATACCAAGAGACCCAGTACTTC	CASSGGLARYQETQYF
once	TRBJ2-2	TRBD2	TRBV6-1	TGTGCCAGCAGGCCCGGGACTAGCTGGGAGCTGTTTTTT	CASRPGTSWELFF
once	TRBJ2-7	.	TRBV4-1	TGCGCCAGCAGCCAAGGAACGAATAGGGCAGGGTACGAGCAGTACTTC	CASSQGTNRAGYEQYF
.	TRBJ1-1	.	TRBV6-5	TGTGCCAGCAGTTACTCGAGTTCAGGGGAAGCTTTCTTT	CASSYSSSGEAFF
.	TRBJ1-6	.	TRBV28	TGTGCCAGTGCCACGGGGAATTCACCCCTCCACTTT	CASATGNSPLHF
once	TRBJ1-1	.	TRBV5-4	TGTGCCAGCAGCCCCTCCGGTGTGAACACTGAAGCTTTCTTT	CASSPSGVNTEAFF
.	TRBJ2-3	TRBD2	TRBV5-1	TGCGCCAGCAGCTTGGGGTTAGCGGGGGGCACAGATACGCAGTATTTT	CASSLGLAGGTDTQYF
few	TRBJ2-7	TRBD1	TRBV6-1	TGTGCCAGCAGTCCACAGGGACAGGCGAGCTACGAGCAGTACTTC	CASSPQGQASYEQYF
.	TRBJ2-3	TRBD1	TRBV5-4	TGTGCCAGCAGTCCAGGACAGGGAGGTGGTCAGGGTACGCAGTATTTT	CASSPGQGGGQGTQYF
.	TRBJ2-1	.	TRBV25-1	TGTGCCAGCAGGCGGGGAGCAGATTACAATGAGCAGTTCTTC	CASRRGADYNEQFF
.	TRBJ2-2	.	TRBV5-6	TGTGCCAGCAGCTCGATGTTCGGGATAGTGACCGGGGAGCTGTTTTTT	CASSSMFGIVTGELFF
once	TRBJ1-1	.	TRBV7-8	TGTGCCAGCAGCTTTAGCACTGAAGCTTTCTTT	CASSFSTEAFF
.	TRBJ1-3	TRBD1	TRBV7-9	TGTGCCAGTAGCCTTAGGAAGGGGGCTAATGGAAACACCATATATTTT	CASSLRKGANGNTIYF
few	TRBJ1-1	.	TRBV7-2	TGTGCCAGCAGCACAGCTCACACTGAAGCTTTCTTT	CASSTAHTEAFF
few	TRBJ1-1	TRBD1	TRBV27	TGTGCCAGCAGTCCGACAGGGGCACGGAACACTGAAGCTTTCTTT	CASSPTGARNTEAFF
.	TRBJ2-1	TRBD1	TRBV27	TGTGCCAGCAGTCTCCGTACCACAGGGGGAGAGCAGTTCTTC	CASSLRTTGGEQFF
.	TRBJ1-3	.	TRBV30	TGTGCCTGGACTAGGTTCTCTGGAAACACCATATATTTT	CAWTRFSGNTIYF
.	TRBJ2-2	.	TRBV5-1	TGCGCCAGCAGCTTGGGGACAGTAAACACCGGGGAGCTGTTTTTT	CASSLGTVNTGELFF
few	TRBJ2-3	TRBD2	TRBV11-3	TGTGCCAGCAGCTTAAACGGCGGGGGGCGTGGCACAGATACGCAGTATTTT	CASSLNGGGRGTDTQYF
once	TRBJ2-1	.	TRBV6-5	TGTGCCAGCAGCACGCGGTCCAATGAGCAGTTCTTC	CASSTRSNEQFF
.	TRBJ1-2	TRBD1	TRBV5-5	TGTGCCAGCAGCCGGACAGGGCGACCTTCTATGGGCTACACCTTC	CASSRTGRPSMGYTF
few	TRBJ1-4	TRBD1	TRBV27	TGTGCCAGCAGTTTATTACGTACGGGACAGGGTCGAGAAAAACTGTTTTTT	CASSLLRTGQGREKLFF
.	TRBJ1-2	.	TRBV20-1	TGCAGCGCGGAAGGTCCGGGAGGCTACACCTTC	CSAEGPGGYTF
once	TRBJ2-2	.	TRBV5-5	TGTGCCAGCAGCTTGGCCGGAGATACGAACACCGGGGAGCTGTTTTTT	CASSLAGDTNTGELFF
.	TRBJ1-3	.	TRBV7-8	TGTGCCAGCAGCCTGGACCAGGGTTTATGGAACACCATATATTTT	CASSLDQGLWNTIYF
few	TRBJ1-1	.	TRBV19	TGTGCCACTCAAGGACAGAGCTGGAACACTGAAGCTTTCTTT	CATQGQSWNTEAFF
.	TRBJ2-7	.	TRBV14	TGTGCCAGCAGCCAAGCGGTCTGGCAGGGTGGCGCCTACGAGCAGTACTTC	CASSQAVWQGGAYEQYF
.	TRBJ1-2	.	TRBV6-1	TGTGCCAGCAGTGAAGCGCTTGGAGGGACCGCTAACTATGGCTACACCTTC	CASSEALGGTANYGYTF
.	TRBJ2-5	.	TRBV5-1	TGCGCCAGCAGCCCCGGGACTTCACAAGAGACCCAGTACTTC	CASSPGTSQETQYF
.	TRBJ2-7	TRBD1	TRBV18	TGTGCCAGCTCACCACCGACAGGGTACGAGCAGTACTTC	CASSPPTGYEQYF
.	TRBJ1-1	.	TRBV6-1	TGTGCCAGCAGTGTAGCGGGACATATGAACACTGAAGCTTTCTTT	CASSVAGHMNTEAFF
few	TRBJ2-3	TRBD1	TRBV19	TGTGCCAGTAGTACCGGACAGGGCCGCACAGATACGCAGTATTTT	CASSTGQGRTDTQYF
.	TRBJ2-5	TRBD2	TRBV12-5	TGTGCTAGTGGTACCGCGGGAGAGCAGTACTTC	CASGTAGEQYF
once	TRBJ2-7	.	TRBV7-9	TGTGCCAGCAGCTTAGGGGGCAGTCTAAACTACGAGCAGTACTTC	CASSLGGSLNYEQYF
.	TRBJ1-2	TRBD1	TRBV27	TGTGCCAGCAGTTCACTCGGGACAGGGTTTGGCTACACCTTC	CASSSLGTGFGYTF
.	TRBJ1-2	.	TRBV19	TGTGCCAGTAGGTTTCCAGGGCACTATGGCTACACCTTC	CASRFPGHYGYTF
.	TRBJ2-7	.	TRBV27	TGTGCCAGCAAGATTAGGGCAGGGCGGTACGAGCAGTACTTC	CASKIRAGRYEQYF
.	TRBJ2-5	.	TRBV5-1	TGCGCCAGCAGCTTGGCGTTGAGGTTGCAAGAGACCCAGTACTTC	CASSLALRLQETQYF
few	TRBJ2-3	TRBD1	TRBV5-1	TGCGCCAGCAGCGACAGGGGGGCAGATACGCAGTATTTT	CASSDRGADTQYF
.	TRBJ1-4	.	TRBV7-9	TGTGCCAGCAGCTTAGGCGCAGGAATTACCACTAATGAAAAACTGTTTTTT	CASSLGAGITTNEKLFF
.	TRBJ2-3	TRBD1	TRBV7-3	TGTGCCAGCAGCCCAAGGGGACAGGGGGGAGGAGATACGCAGTATTTT	CASSPRGQGGGDTQYF
few	TRBJ1-4	TRBD1	TRBV5-1	TGCGCCAGCAGCCTACAGGGACAGAGTAATGAAAAACTGTTTTTT	CASSLQGQSNEKLFF
.	TRBJ1-5	TRBD1	TRBV7-9	TGTTCCAGCAGCTTAGGGACAGGGAATATCCGTCAGCCCCAGCATTTT	CSSSLGTGNIRQPQHF